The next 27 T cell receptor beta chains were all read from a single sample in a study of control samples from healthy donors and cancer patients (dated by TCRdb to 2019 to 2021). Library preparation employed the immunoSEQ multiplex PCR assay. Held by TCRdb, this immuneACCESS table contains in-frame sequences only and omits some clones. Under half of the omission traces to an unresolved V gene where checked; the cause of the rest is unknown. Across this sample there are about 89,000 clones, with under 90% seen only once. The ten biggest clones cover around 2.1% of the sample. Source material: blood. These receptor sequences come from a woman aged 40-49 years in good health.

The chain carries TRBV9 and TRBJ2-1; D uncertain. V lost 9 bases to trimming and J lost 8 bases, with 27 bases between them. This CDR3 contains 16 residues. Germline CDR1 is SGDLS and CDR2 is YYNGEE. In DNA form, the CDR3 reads TGTGCCACCAGGCCGTTAGGCGGCCTGGGGTCTTATGAGCAGTTCTTC. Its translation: CATRPLGGLGSYEQFF.

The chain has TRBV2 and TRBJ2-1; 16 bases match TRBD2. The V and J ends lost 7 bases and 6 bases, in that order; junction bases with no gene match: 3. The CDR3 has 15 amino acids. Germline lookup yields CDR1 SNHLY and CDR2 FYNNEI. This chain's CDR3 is CASKGTSGGANEQFF. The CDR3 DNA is TGTGCCAGCAAGGGGACTAGCGGGGGGGCCAATGAGCAGTTCTTC.

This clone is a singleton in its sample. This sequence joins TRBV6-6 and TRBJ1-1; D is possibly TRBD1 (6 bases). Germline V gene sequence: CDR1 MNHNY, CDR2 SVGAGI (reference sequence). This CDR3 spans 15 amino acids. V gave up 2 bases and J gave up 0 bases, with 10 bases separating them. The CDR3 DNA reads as TGTGCCAGCAGTTACGGGGGGGGCATGAACACTGAAGCTTTCTTT. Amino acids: CASSYGGGMNTEAFF.

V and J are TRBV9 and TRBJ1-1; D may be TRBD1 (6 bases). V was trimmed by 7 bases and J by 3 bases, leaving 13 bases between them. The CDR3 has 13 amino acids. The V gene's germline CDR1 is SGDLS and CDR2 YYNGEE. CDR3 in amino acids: CASCRGLDTEAFF. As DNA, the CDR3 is TGTGCCAGCTGCAGGGGACTGGACACTGAAGCTTTCTTT.

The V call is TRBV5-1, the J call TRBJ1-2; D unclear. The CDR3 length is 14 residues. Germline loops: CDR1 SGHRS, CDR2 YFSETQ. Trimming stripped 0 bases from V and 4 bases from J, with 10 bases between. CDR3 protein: CASSLGAAPYGYTF. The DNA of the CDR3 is TGCGCCAGCAGCTTGGGGGCGGCCCCCTATGGCTACACCTTC.

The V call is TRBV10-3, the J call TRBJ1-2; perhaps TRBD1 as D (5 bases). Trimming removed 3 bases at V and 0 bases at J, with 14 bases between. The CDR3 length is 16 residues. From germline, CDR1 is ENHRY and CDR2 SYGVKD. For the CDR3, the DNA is TGTGCCATCAGTGACACGGCGACAGATGCTAACTATGGCTACACCTTC. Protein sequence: CAISDTATDANYGYTF.

CDR3 region: CASSPGERGAFF. In DNA form, the CDR3 reads TGTGCCAGCAGCCCGGGGGAAAGGGGAGCTTTCTTT. V is TRBV7-9 and J is TRBJ1-1; D is possibly TRBD1 (5 bases). Germline-derived CDR1 and CDR2 are SEHNR and FQNEAQ (reference sequence). The germline V and J ends were trimmed by 5 bases and 10 bases, with 14 bases remaining between them. The CDR3 contains 12 residues.

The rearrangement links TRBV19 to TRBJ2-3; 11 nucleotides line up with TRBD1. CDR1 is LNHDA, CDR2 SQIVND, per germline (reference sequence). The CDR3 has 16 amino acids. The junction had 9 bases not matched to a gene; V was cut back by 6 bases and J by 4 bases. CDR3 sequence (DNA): TGTGCCAGTAGCGAGGGGGGGACAGGGGGACCAGATACGCAGTATTTT. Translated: CASSEGGTGGPDTQYF. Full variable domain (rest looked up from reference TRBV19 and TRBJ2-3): DGGITQSPKYLFRKEGQNVTLSCEQNLNHDAMYWYRQDPGQGLRLIYYSQIVNDFQKGDIAEGYSVSREKKESFPLTVTSAQKNPTAFYLCASSEGGTGGPDTQYFGPGTRLTVL.

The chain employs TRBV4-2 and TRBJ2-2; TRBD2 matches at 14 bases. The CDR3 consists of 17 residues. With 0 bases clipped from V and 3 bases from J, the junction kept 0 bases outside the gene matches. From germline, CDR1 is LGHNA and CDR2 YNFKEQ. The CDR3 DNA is TGTGCCAGCAGCCAAGAGGGACTAGCGGGGGACACCGGGGAGCTGTTTTTT. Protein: CASSQEGLAGDTGELFF.

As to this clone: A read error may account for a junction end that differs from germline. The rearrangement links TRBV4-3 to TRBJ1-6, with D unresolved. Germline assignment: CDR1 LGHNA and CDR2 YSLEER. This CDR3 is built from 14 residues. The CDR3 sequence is CASSQDRTNTPLHF. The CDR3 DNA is TGCGCCAGCAGCCAAGACCGGACTAATACACCCCTCCACTTT.

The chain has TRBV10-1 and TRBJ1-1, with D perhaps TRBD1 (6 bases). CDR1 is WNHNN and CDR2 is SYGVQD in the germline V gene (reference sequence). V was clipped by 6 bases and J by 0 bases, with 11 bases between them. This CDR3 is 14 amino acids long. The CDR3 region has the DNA TGCGCCAGCAGCGGAGGGGGGGTGAACACTGAAGCTTTCTTT. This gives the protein CASSGGGVNTEAFF.

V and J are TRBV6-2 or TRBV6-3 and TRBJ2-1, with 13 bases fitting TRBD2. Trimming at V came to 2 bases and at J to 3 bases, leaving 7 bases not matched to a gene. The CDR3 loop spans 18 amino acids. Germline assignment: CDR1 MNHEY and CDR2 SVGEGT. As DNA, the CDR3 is TGTGCCAGCAGTTACACGACTAGCGGGGGGCCCGGCTACAATGAGCAGTTCTTC. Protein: CASSYTTSGGPGYNEQFF.

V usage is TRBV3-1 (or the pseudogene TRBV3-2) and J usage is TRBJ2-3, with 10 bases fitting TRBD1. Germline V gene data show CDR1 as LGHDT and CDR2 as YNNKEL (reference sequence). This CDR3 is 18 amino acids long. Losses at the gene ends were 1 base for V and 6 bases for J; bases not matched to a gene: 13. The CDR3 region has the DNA TGTGCCAGCAGCCAAGCCTTGGGTAAGACAGGGGGCGCCGATACGCAGTATTTT. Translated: CASSQALGKTGGADTQYF.

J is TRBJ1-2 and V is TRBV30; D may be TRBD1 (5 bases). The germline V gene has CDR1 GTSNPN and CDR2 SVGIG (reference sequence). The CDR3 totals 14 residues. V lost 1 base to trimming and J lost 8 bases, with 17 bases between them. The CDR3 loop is CAWSGPYWGEGYTF. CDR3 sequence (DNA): TGTGCCTGGAGTGGCCCCTACTGGGGGGAGGGCTACACCTTC.

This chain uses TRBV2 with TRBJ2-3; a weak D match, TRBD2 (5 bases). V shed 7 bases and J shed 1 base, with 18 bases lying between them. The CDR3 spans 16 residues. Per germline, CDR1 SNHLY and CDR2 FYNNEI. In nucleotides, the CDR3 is TGTGCCAGCATCACCAGAGGGATTAGCGGCACAGATACGCAGTATTTT. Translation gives CASITRGISGTDTQYF.

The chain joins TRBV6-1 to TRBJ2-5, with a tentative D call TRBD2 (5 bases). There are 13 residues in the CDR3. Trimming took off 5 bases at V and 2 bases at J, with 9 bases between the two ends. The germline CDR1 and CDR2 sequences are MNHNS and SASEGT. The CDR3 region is CASSFPGQETQYF. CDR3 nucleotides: TGTGCCAGCAGTTTCCCGGGACAAGAGACCCAGTACTTC.

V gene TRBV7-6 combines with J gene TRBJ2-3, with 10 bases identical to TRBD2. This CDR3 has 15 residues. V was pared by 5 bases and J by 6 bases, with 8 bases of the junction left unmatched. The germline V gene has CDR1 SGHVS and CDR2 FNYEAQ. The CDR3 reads CASSPSGGAYDTQYF. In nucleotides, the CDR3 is TGTGCCAGCAGCCCGAGCGGGGGGGCATATGATACGCAGTATTTT.

CDR3 DNA sequence: TGTGCCTGGAGTGCCCTTGGGGCTGGAGACTCAGCCAAAAACATTCAGTACTTC. Encoded protein: CAWSALGAGDSAKNIQYF. This chain connects TRBV30 to TRBJ2-4; tentatively, D is TRBD1 (5 bases). There are 18 residues in the CDR3. Germline V lookup: CDR1 GTSNPN, CDR2 SVGIG (reference sequence). Trimming removed 1 base from V and 0 bases from J, with 19 bases in between. The full variable domain, rest sourced from reference TRBV30 and TRBJ2-4, is SQTIHQWPATLVQPVGSPLSLECTVEGTSNPNLYWYRQAAGRGLQLLFYSVGIGQISSEVPQNLSASRPQDRQFILSSKKLLLSDSGFYLCAWSALGAGDSAKNIQYFGAGTRLSVL.

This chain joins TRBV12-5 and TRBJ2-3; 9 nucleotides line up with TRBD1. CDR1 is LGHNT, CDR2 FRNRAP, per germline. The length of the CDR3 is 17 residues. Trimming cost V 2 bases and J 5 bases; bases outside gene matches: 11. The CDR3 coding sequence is TGTGCTAGTGGTTTGCCCTTCCGGGACAGGGTTGGAGATACGCAGTATTTT. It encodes CASGLPFRDRVGDTQYF. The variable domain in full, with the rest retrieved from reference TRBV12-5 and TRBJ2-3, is DARVTQTPRHKVTEMGQEVTMRCQPILGHNTVFWYRQTMMQGLELLAYFRNRAPLDDSGMPKDRFSAEMPDATLATLKIQPSEPRDSAVYFCASGLPFRDRVGDTQYFGPGTRLTVL.

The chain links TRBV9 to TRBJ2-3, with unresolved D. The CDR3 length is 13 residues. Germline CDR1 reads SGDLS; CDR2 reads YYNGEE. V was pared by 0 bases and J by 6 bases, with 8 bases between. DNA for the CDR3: TGTGCCAGCAGCGTAGCTCATAGGGATACGCAGTATTTT. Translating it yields CASSVAHRDTQYF. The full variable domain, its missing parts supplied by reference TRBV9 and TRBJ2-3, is DSGVTQTPKHLITATGQRVTLRCSPRSGDLSVYWYQQSLDQGLQFLIQYYNGEERAKGNILERFSAQQFPDLHSELNLSSLELGDSALYFCASSVAHRDTQYFGPGTRLTVL.

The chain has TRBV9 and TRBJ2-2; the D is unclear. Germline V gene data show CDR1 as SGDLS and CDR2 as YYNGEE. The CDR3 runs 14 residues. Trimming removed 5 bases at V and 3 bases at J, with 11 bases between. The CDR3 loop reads CASRAKGYTGELFF. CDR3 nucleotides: TGTGCCAGCAGAGCCAAAGGGTACACCGGGGAGCTGTTTTTT.

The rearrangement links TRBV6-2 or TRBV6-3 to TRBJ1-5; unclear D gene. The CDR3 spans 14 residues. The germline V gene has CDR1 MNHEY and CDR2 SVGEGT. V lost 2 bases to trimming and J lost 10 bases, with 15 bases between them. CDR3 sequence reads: CASSYGYSQGPQHF. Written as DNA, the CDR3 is TGTGCCAGCAGTTACGGTTACAGTCAAGGCCCCCAGCATTTT.

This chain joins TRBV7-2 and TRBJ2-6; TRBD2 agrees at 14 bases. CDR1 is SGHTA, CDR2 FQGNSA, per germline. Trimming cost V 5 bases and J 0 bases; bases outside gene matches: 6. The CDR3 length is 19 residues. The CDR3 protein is CASSTRTSGGSSGANVLTF. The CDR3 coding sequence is TGTGCCAGCAGCACCAGGACTAGCGGGGGGAGCTCTGGGGCCAACGTCCTGACTTTC.

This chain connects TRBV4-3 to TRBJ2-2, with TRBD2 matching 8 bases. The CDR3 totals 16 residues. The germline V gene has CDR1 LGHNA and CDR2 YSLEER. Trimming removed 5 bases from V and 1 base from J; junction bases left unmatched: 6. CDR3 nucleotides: TGCGCCAGCAGCTCCCGGGCGGGGGGGAACACCGGGGAGCTGTTTTTT. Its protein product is CASSSRAGGNTGELFF.

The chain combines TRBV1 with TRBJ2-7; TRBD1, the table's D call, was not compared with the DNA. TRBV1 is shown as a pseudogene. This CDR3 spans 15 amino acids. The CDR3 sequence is CTSSQKQGQGAEQYF. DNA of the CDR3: TGCACCAGCAGCCAAAAGCAGGGACAGGGAGCCGAGCAGTACTTC.

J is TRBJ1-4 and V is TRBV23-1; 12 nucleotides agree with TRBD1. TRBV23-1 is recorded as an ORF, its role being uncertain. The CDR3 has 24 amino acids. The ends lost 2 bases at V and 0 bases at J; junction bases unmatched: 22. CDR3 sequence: CASSQGTGGARLFPRIATNEKLFF. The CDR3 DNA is TGCGCCAGCAGTCAAGGGACAGGGGGCGCTCGGCTTTTCCCACGTATTGCAACTAATGAAAAACTGTTTTTT.

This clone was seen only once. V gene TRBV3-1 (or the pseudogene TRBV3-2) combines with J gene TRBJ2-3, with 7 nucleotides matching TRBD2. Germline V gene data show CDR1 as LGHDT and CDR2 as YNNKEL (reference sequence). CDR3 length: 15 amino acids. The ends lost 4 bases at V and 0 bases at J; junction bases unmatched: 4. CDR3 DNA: TGTGCCAGCAGCCCAAGCGGGGCTAGCACAGATACGCAGTATTTT. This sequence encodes CASSPSGASTDTQYF.